This T cell receptor beta chain was recovered during a study of blood T cell repertoires in COVID-19. This CDR3 has 13 residues. The ends were cut back, 7 bases at V and 2 bases at J, with 14 bases in the middle. The germline CDR1 and CDR2 sequences are SQVTM and ANQGSEA. Using immunoSEQ multiplex PCR, the repertoire was profiled, and TCRdb retains in-frame clones only, with some absent. The sample yields around 250,000 clones, nearly 90% seen once. The sequenced sample was peripheral blood. The chain carries TRBV29-1 and TRBJ1-1; a possible D gene is TRBD1 (5 bases). This TCR derives from a woman in her sixties with COVID-19, enrolled during active disease. The CDR3, as DNA: TGCAGCGCCACCCGGGGGGGTAACACTGAAGCTTTCTTT. Translating gives CSATRGGNTEAFF.